This T cell receptor beta chain was retrieved from a study of cytomegalovirus exposure and HLA in healthy donors. On the study more broadly: Of 398 genotyped donors, 70% to 85% clustered with self-reported Caucasian donors.

The PCR employed 60 Vbeta primers together with 13 Jbeta primers. The table came from immunoSEQ multiplex PCR; TCRdb's copy has only in-frame clones and leaves some out. This sample contains about 130,000 clones. In germline, CDR1 is SGHRS, CDR2 YFSETQ. The CDR3 has 11 residues. With 7 bases removed from V and 8 bases from J, the gap between germline ends came to 12 bases. Study-wide points: Upon later analysis, TCR association rates were observed to vary by HLA locus, being highest for DRB1 and lowest for HLA-C. One later analysis reportedly identified an Asian-associated ancestry cluster that showed fewer N-insertions than the approximately 700-donor mean. In a later analysis, TCR beta V- and J-gene trimming was associated with a missense DCLRE1C variant.

Details on this clone: What it binds is not known.

This TCR was recovered from a man younger than 30 in good health and CMV-seronegative. The chain links TRBV5-1 to TRBJ1-2; D is unresolved. Sequencing was carried out using PBMCs. Here the CDR3 DNA reads TGCGCCAGCTACGGCGGGCGAGGCTACACCTTC. It encodes CASYGGRGYTF.